Sequencing of this TCR beta chain was carried out in a study of cytomegalovirus exposure and HLA in healthy donors. Points from the study as a whole: Later on, analysis showed that most CMV-associated TCR beta chains appeared to be HLA-restricted. Relative to the roughly 690-donor mean, N-insertions were reportedly fewer in an Asian-associated ancestry cluster in a later analysis. In a later analysis, parvovirus B19, influenza, CMV and Epstein-Barr virus appeared linked to several top co-occurrence clusters.

For this clone: Its antigen is not identified.

The J segment lost 3 bases and the V segment lost 5 bases, leaving 8 bases of the junction unmatched. The CDR3 runs to 16 residues. Germline loops: CDR1 SEHNR, CDR2 FQNEAQ (reference sequence). The PCR contained 60 Vbeta and 13 Jbeta primers. Produced via immunoSEQ multiplex PCR; TCRdb's table is partial and in-frame only. This sample carries about 80,000 clones, over 60% of them seen once, and the ten largest clones take approximately 4%. Input material: PBMCs. The rearrangement uses TRBV7-9 and TRBJ2-3; TRBD2 agrees at 10 bases. The TCR was taken from a male donor in good health and CMV-seropositive. The DNA of the CDR3 is TGTGCCAGCAGCCCACAGCGGGGGGGCCTTACAGATACGCAGTATTTT. Its protein is CASSPQRGGLTDTQYF.